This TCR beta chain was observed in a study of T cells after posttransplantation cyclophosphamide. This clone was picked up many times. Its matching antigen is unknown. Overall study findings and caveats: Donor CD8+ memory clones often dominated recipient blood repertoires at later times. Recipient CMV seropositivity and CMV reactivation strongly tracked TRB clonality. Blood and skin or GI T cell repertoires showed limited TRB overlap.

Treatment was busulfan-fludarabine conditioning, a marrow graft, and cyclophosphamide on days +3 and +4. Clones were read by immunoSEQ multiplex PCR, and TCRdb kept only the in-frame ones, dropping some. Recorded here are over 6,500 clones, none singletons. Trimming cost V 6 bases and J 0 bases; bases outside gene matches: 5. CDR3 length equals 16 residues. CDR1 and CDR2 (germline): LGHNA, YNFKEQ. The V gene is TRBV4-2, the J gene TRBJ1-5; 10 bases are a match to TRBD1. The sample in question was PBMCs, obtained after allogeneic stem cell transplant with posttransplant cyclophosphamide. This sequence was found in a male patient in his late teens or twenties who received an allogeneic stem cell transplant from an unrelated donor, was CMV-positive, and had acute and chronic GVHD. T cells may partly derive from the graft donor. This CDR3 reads CASRKGTGVSNQPQHF. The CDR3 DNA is TGTGCCAGCAGGAAGGGGACAGGGGTTAGCAATCAGCCCCAGCATTTT.